The subject of this entry is one T cell receptor beta chain. This sample is part of a study of shared clonotypes between healthy human individuals. The CDR3 runs to 17 residues. Germline V gives CDR1 LNHDA, CDR2 SQIVND (reference sequence). V was clipped by 3 bases and J by 0 bases; unmatched bases: 8. CD45RO-negative CD8 cells positively selected for CCR7 made up the naive population, which excluded terminally differentiated effector memory CD45RA+ cells. All donors qualified as healthy HIV-negative adults and had experienced no recent acute infections or vaccinations. The repertoire was sequenced with immunoSEQ multiplex PCR; TCRdb's copy has only in-frame clones and lacks some. The data contain some 800,000 clones, approximately 92% of them singletons.

The source of this sequence is a man younger than 45 in good health. The chain carries TRBV19 and TRBJ1-5, with 7 bases aligning to TRBD1. Sequencing input: naive CD8+ T cells sorted from blood. The chain's CDR3 is CASSIPRGQDSNQPQHF. CDR3 DNA sequence: TGTGCCAGTAGTATCCCTCGCGGACAGGATAGCAATCAGCCCCAGCATTTT.